This TCR beta chain came from a study of blood T cell repertoires in COVID-19. Overall study context: COVID-19 samples collected from the United States, Italy and Spain covered acute and convalescent phases. Sources were T cells, B-cell-depleted T cells, or PBMCs; the material itself was cDNA or gDNA.

The CDR3 consists of 13 residues. Germline assignment: CDR1 SGHTA and CDR2 FQGTGA. Trimming pared 0 bases from V and 7 bases from J, leaving 7 bases between. Authors' methods: Estimation of nucleated cell counts relied on the amplification of reference gene primers. Some clones are missing from TCRdb's copy, which holds only in-frame ones; the method was immunoSEQ multiplex PCR. V and J calls and clone size are given by that table; D and trimming were obtained from the DNA. The sample contains fewer than 300,000 clones, around 88% of which appear only once. This receptor was taken from a man aged 30 to 45 with acute or convalescent COVID-19. The V gene is TRBV7-3, the J gene TRBJ2-1; possible D gene TRBD2, 6 bases. The sample was peripheral blood. The CDR3 is CASSLTRENEQFF. DNA of the CDR3: TGTGCCAGCAGCTTAACCCGGGAGAATGAGCAGTTCTTC.